The 30 T cell receptor beta chains below were found in one sample sequenced in a study of cytomegalovirus exposure and HLA in healthy donors. TCRdb's copy holds only in-frame clones and misses some; the assay was immunoSEQ multiplex PCR. The data contain some 130,000 clones, 82% of them singletons. The specimen sequenced was PBMCs. The receptors shown here come from a man in his thirties or forties in good health and CMV-seropositive.

The CDR3 is CATWDRGLSYEQYF. The DNA of the CDR3 is TGTGCCACCTGGGACAGGGGGCTCTCCTACGAGCAGTACTTC. The chain uses TRBV6-5 and TRBJ2-7, with 12 nucleotides matching TRBD1. This CDR3 is 14 amino acids long. The V and J ends lost 10 bases and 0 bases, in that order; junction bases with no gene match: 4. Germline V gives CDR1 MNHEY, CDR2 SVGAGI.

The chain employs TRBV5-5 and TRBJ2-7; 8 bases map to TRBD2. CDR1 is SGHKS, CDR2 YYEKEE, per germline (reference sequence). The CDR3 totals 13 residues. V dropped 3 bases and J dropped 7; count of bases not matched to a gene: 6. The CDR3 sequence is CASSYDPGGEQYF. The CDR3 coding sequence is TGTGCCAGCAGCTACGACCCGGGGGGGGAGCAGTACTTC.

Written as DNA, the CDR3 is TGTGCCAGCAGCCAAGAATATTCGGCTAGCGGGGGGGCCGAGCAGTTCTTC. Encoded protein: CASSQEYSASGGAEQFF. The rearrangement links TRBV14 to TRBJ2-1; 12 bases map to TRBD2. Losses at the gene ends were 0 bases for V and 10 bases for J; bases not matched to a gene: 10. Germline lookup yields CDR1 SGHDN and CDR2 FVKESK. The CDR3 runs 17 residues.

This clone was observed a handful of times. The chain couples TRBV9 to TRBJ1-2; the D gene is possibly TRBD1 (6 bases). Germline CDR1 is SGDLS and CDR2 is YYNGEE. Trimming left V 3 bases short and J 8 bases short, with 17 bases between. This CDR3 has 14 amino acids. CDR3 sequence: CASSDGDTQRGYTF. In DNA, the CDR3 is TGTGCCAGCAGCGACGGGGACACTCAAAGGGGCTACACCTTC.

This clone was seen just once. The chain recombines TRBV5-4 with TRBJ2-1, with D possibly matching TRBD1 (7 bases). V was clipped by 4 bases and J by 10 bases, with 18 bases between them. Germline values: CDR1 SGHNT, CDR2 YYREEE (reference sequence). CDR3 length equals 14 residues. The CDR3 DNA follows: TGTGCCAGCAGCGACCAACACAGGGGAGGCGAGCAGTTCTTC. It yields the protein CASSDQHRGGEQFF. Variable domain in full (rest from reference TRBV5-4 and TRBJ2-1): ETGVTQSPTHLIKTRGQQVTLRCSSQSGHNTVSWYQQALGQGPQFIFQYYREEENGRGNFPPRFSGLQFPNYSSELNVNALELDDSALYLCASSDQHRGGEQFFGPGTRLTVL.

The rearrangement links TRBV27 to TRBJ2-3; D call uncertain. Germline loops: CDR1 MNHEY, CDR2 SMNVEV (reference sequence). This CDR3 has 16 residues. Trimming removed 5 bases from V and 0 bases from J, with 15 bases in between. The CDR3 DNA follows: TGTGCCAGCAGTGAAAGATTGGCCCTTAGCACAGATACGCAGTATTTT. This translates into CASSERLALSTDTQYF.

The chain combines TRBV30 with TRBJ1-2; no clear D. The CDR3 length is 13 residues. V lost 1 base to trimming and J lost 8 bases, with 14 bases between them. Germline loops: CDR1 GTSNPN, CDR2 SVGIG (reference sequence). The CDR3 bases are TGTGCCTGGAGTGAAGGGAAGGGAGAAGGCTACACCTTC. It specifies CAWSEGKGEGYTF.

The chain employs TRBV5-6 and TRBJ1-2; D gene uncertain. Looked up from germline, CDR1 is SGHDT and CDR2 is YYEEEE. Trimming took 4 bases from V and 2 from J, leaving 18 bases between them. The CDR3 has 16 amino acids. The CDR3 protein is CASSQFHVLQNYGYTF. In DNA, the CDR3 is TGTGCCAGCAGCCAGTTCCACGTCCTTCAAAACTATGGCTACACCTTC. Looking up the rest from reference TRBV5-6 and TRBJ1-2 gives the full variable domain: DAGVTQSPTHLIKTRGQQVTLRCSPKSGHDTVSWYQQALGQGPQFIFQYYEEEERQRGNFPDRFSGHQFPNYSSELNVNALLLGDSALYLCASSQFHVLQNYGYTFGSGTRLTVV.

This chain's CDR3 is CASSLTRTASYEQYF. The CDR3, as DNA: TGCGCCAGCAGCTTGACCCGGACAGCCTCCTACGAGCAGTACTTC. This sequence joins TRBV5-1 and TRBJ2-7; TRBD1 is a possible D gene (6 bases). Germline assignment: CDR1 SGHRS and CDR2 YFSETQ. This CDR3 is 15 amino acids long. V was cut by 1 base and J by 0 bases, with 11 bases left in between. The complete variable domain, with remaining parts taken from reference TRBV5-1 and TRBJ2-7, reads KAGVTQTPRYLIKTRGQQVTLSCSPISGHRSVSWYQQTPGQGLQFLFEYFSETQRNKGNFPGRFSGRQFSNSRSEMNVSTLELGDSALYLCASSLTRTASYEQYFGPGTRLTVT.

V usage is TRBV7-9 and J usage is TRBJ2-7; TRBD1 matches at 7 bases. The germline V gene encodes CDR1 SEHNR and CDR2 FQNEAQ (reference sequence). The J segment lost 0 bases and the V segment lost 0 bases, leaving 11 bases of the junction unmatched. The length of the CDR3 is 18 residues. The CDR3 DNA reads TGTGCCAGCAGCTTAGCGTTGGGACAGAGCATAGTCTCCTACGAGCAGTACTTC. It codes for CASSLALGQSIVSYEQYF. Full variable domain (missing parts from reference TRBV7-9 and TRBJ2-7): DTGVSQNPRHKITKRGQNVTFRCDPISEHNRLYWYRQTLGQGPEFLTYFQNEAQLEKSRLLSDRFSAERPKGSFSTLEIQRTEQGDSAMYLCASSLALGQSIVSYEQYFGPGTRLTVT.

This clone came up a few times. The rearrangement links TRBV27 to TRBJ1-5, with TRBD1 identical over 7 bases. CDR1 is MNHEY, CDR2 SMNVEV, per germline (reference sequence). The length of the CDR3 is 14 residues. V gave up 2 bases and J gave up 3 bases; unmatched junction bases: 1. The CDR3 is CASSLTGVNQPQHF. The CDR3 region has the DNA TGTGCCAGCAGTTTAACAGGGGTCAATCAGCCCCAGCATTTT.

V gene TRBV6-6 combines with J gene TRBJ1-2, with D possibly matching TRBD1 (5 bases). CDR3 length equals 13 residues. The V gene's germline CDR1 is MNHNY and CDR2 SVGAGI (reference sequence). The germline V and J ends were trimmed by 4 bases and 6 bases, with 12 bases remaining between them. The CDR3 protein is CASSLRGGNGYTF. DNA for the CDR3: TGTGCCAGCAGTTTGCGGGGGGGTAATGGCTACACCTTC.

V is TRBV2 and J is TRBJ2-7; TRBD2 matches 7 bases. The trim removed 7 bases at V and 4 bases at J, leaving 16 bases unmatched. There are 16 residues in the CDR3. Germline CDR1 is SNHLY and CDR2 is FYNNEI. The CDR3 bases are TGTGCCAGCAATCGCTCACCGGGACGGGGAGGGTACGAGCAGTACTTC. As protein: CASNRSPGRGGYEQYF.

This chain uses TRBV7-2 with TRBJ1-5; TRBD1 matches at 9 bases. This CDR3 has 17 amino acids. The V gene's germline CDR1 is SGHTA and CDR2 FQGNSA. V lost 5 bases to trimming and J lost 7 bases; unmatched junction nucleotides: 15. The CDR3 loop is CASSPKWGTGRGQPQHF. For the CDR3, the DNA is TGTGCCAGCAGCCCTAAGTGGGGGACAGGGAGGGGCCAGCCCCAGCATTTT.

This clone was found once. The V gene is TRBV5-1, the J gene TRBJ2-1, with D possibly being TRBD2 (6 bases). V lost 0 bases to trimming and J lost 8 bases, with 18 bases between them. This CDR3 comprises 16 residues. Germline values: CDR1 SGHRS, CDR2 YFSETQ. This chain's CDR3 is CASSLVGGGLADEQFF. The CDR3 DNA follows: TGCGCCAGCAGCTTGGTGGGGGGAGGCCTTGCGGATGAGCAGTTCTTC.

V gene TRBV9 combines with J gene TRBJ1-2; D is possibly TRBD1 (6 bases). This CDR3 is 12 amino acids long. Trimming cost V 3 bases and J 7 bases, with 10 bases left between them. Germline CDR1 SGDLS, CDR2 YYNGEE. The CDR3 region is CASSETGLGYTF. In nucleotides, the CDR3 is TGTGCCAGCAGCGAGACAGGTCTTGGCTACACCTTC.

The chain recombines TRBV27 with TRBJ2-7, with TRBD1 identical over 10 bases. V gave up 5 bases and J gave up 1 base; unmatched junction bases: 8. Germline CDR1 and CDR2: MNHEY and SMNVEV (reference sequence). The CDR3 runs 16 residues. CDR3 protein: CASSPSGQGVSYEQYF. The CDR3 DNA reads TGTGCCAGCAGTCCGAGTGGACAGGGGGTTTCCTACGAGCAGTACTTC.

This chain joins TRBV6-6 and TRBJ1-2, with no clear D. From germline, CDR1 is MNHNY and CDR2 SVGAGI (reference sequence). The CDR3 loop spans 12 amino acids. Trimming cost V 0 bases and J 8 bases, with 7 bases left between them. The CDR3 spells CASSYSREGYTF. CDR3 DNA sequence: TGTGCCAGCAGTTACTCGAGGGAAGGCTACACCTTC.

The CDR3 region is CASSYRTDGYGYTF. DNA of the CDR3: TGTGCCAGCAGCTACCGGACAGACGGCTATGGCTACACCTTC. This chain uses TRBV7-2 with TRBJ1-2; possibly TRBD1 for D (6 bases). Germline CDR1 reads SGHTA; CDR2 reads FQGNSA. The CDR3 loop spans 14 amino acids. The V end lost 4 bases, the J end lost 4 bases, and 13 bases lay between the germline ends.

This clone appeared a single time. The chain joins TRBV19 to TRBJ1-4; D unresolved. V lost 5 bases to trimming and J lost 4 bases, with 11 bases between them. The CDR3 length is 14 residues. Per germline, CDR1 LNHDA and CDR2 SQIVND (reference sequence). As DNA, the CDR3 is TGTGCCAGTAGTGCTCGTCAGATTAATGAAAAACTGTTTTTT. Translating it yields CASSARQINEKLFF.

The chain has TRBV7-3 and TRBJ1-3; D perhaps matches TRBD1 (5 bases). V was pared by 5 bases and J by 0 bases, with 11 bases between. The CDR3 runs 15 residues. CDR1 SGHTA and CDR2 FQGTGA come from the germline V gene. The CDR3 DNA follows: TGTGCCAGCAGCCCCACAGGCACCTCTGGAAACACCATATATTTT. This translates into CASSPTGTSGNTIYF.

In its sample, this clone was seen a few times. The CDR3 protein is CATKTGNTEAFF. The DNA of the CDR3 is TGTGCCACCAAAACAGGGAACACTGAAGCTTTCTTT. The rearrangement uses TRBV19 and TRBJ1-1; possible D gene TRBD1, 5 bases. The CDR3 extends over 12 amino acids. The V gene lost 10 bases and the J gene lost 1 base, with 10 bases spanning the gap. Per germline, CDR1 LNHDA and CDR2 SQIVND (reference sequence).

V usage is TRBV4-1 and J usage is TRBJ1-1; possible D gene TRBD1, 6 bases. CDR3 size: 15 residues. V lost 0 bases, J lost 0 bases, and 8 bases lay in between. In germline, CDR1 is MGHRA, CDR2 YSYEKL. The CDR3 region is CASSQEGGLNTEAFF. The CDR3 DNA reads as TGCGCCAGCAGCCAAGAGGGGGGGCTGAACACTGAAGCTTTCTTT.

The genes are TRBV6-6 and TRBJ2-3, with 8 bases matching TRBD2. This CDR3 has 15 amino acids. CDR1 is MNHNY and CDR2 is SVGAGI in the germline V gene (reference sequence). V was pared by 4 bases and J by 0 bases, with 3 bases of the junction left unmatched. CDR3 in DNA: TGTGCCAGCAGTTTACTAGCGGCTAGCACAGATACGCAGTATTTT. Its protein product is CASSLLAASTDTQYF.

J is TRBJ2-3 and V is TRBV29-1; 8 bases are a match to TRBD2. Germline CDR1 is SQVTM and CDR2 is ANQGSEA. The CDR3 runs 15 residues. Losses at the gene ends were 4 bases for V and 4 bases for J; bases not matched to a gene: 10. CDR3 in DNA: TGCAGCGTTGCAGGCAATAGCGGGACCTCAGATACGCAGTATTTT. Its translation is CSVAGNSGTSDTQYF.

The rearrangement uses TRBV9 and TRBJ2-7, with 7 bases fitting TRBD1. CDR3 length: 14 amino acids. The V segment lost 4 bases and the J segment 9 bases; nucleotides outside the gene matches: 13. Per germline, CDR1 SGDLS and CDR2 YYNGEE. This CDR3 reads CASSQGQRPFVQYF. The CDR3 DNA follows: TGTGCCAGCAGCCAGGGACAGCGACCCTTCGTGCAGTACTTC. The complete variable domain, with remaining parts taken from reference TRBV9 and TRBJ2-7, reads DSGVTQTPKHLITATGQRVTLRCSPRSGDLSVYWYQQSLDQGLQFLIQYYNGEERAKGNILERFSAQQFPDLHSELNLSSLELGDSALYFCASSQGQRPFVQYFGPGTRLTVT.

CDR3 in DNA: TGTGCCAGCAGCCCCGGGGGAAACACCGGGGAGCTGTTTTTT. Translation: CASSPGGNTGELFF. V usage is TRBV9 and J usage is TRBJ2-2; D possibly corresponds to TRBD2 (6 bases). V gave up 4 bases and J gave up 2 bases, with 9 bases separating them. Germline CDR1 reads SGDLS; CDR2 reads YYNGEE. The CDR3 sequence is 14 residues long.

The gene calls are TRBV7-8 and TRBJ2-1; weak D call: TRBD1 (6 bases). Germline-derived CDR1 and CDR2 are SGHVS and FQNEAQ. CDR3 length equals 15 residues. V was cut by 5 bases and J by 4 bases, with 15 bases left in between. Here the CDR3 reads CASSRDNGVYNEQFF. In DNA, the CDR3 is TGTGCCAGCAGCCGGGACAATGGGGTATACAATGAGCAGTTCTTC.

The chain is built from TRBV5-1 and TRBJ2-3, with TRBD2 identical over 7 bases. The CDR3 length is 16 residues. J was trimmed by 2 bases and V by 4 bases; bases with no gene match: 10. Per germline, CDR1 SGHRS and CDR2 YFSETQ. The chain's CDR3 is CASSPGGRPDTDTQYF. In nucleotides, the CDR3 is TGCGCCAGCAGCCCGGGAGGTAGGCCCGACACAGATACGCAGTATTTT.

This sequence joins TRBV5-5 and TRBJ2-7; weak D call: TRBD1 (5 bases). Between the trimmed V and J ends, which lost 6 bases and 0 bases, there was a span of 10 bases. The CDR3 contains 13 residues. Germline V CDR1 and CDR2: SGHKS, YYEKEE (reference sequence). Written as DNA, the CDR3 is TGTGCCAGCACCCCGACAGACTCCTACGAGCAGTACTTC. It encodes CASTPTDSYEQYF.